Shown below are 4 T cell receptor beta chains from a single sample sequenced in a study of Ad26.COV2.S vaccination and SARS-CoV-2 variants. Measured with immunoSEQ multiplex PCR; TCRdb has only the in-frame clones, and not every one. The table shows around 320,000 clones, with about nine tenths occurring only once. Treatment meaning: some 20 received Ad26.COV2.S at low or high dose, single or two shots; five or six received placebo; per-sample allocation not given. The samples were gathered on day 63 after the first injection of vaccine or placebo. This sample comprised peripheral blood, obtained in a trial of Ad26.COV2.S vaccine versus placebo. The origin of the receptors is a person between 18 and 65 years old who received the Ad26.COV2.S COVID-19 vaccine or a placebo.

The gene calls are TRBV2 and TRBJ1-5, with a tentative D call TRBD1 (6 bases). The CDR3 is 16 amino acids. With 7 bases removed from V and 0 bases from J, the gap between germline ends came to 16 bases. The germline CDR1 and CDR2 sequences are SNHLY and FYNNEI. Written as DNA, the CDR3 is TGTGCCAGCAACAGCCACAGGGCCTATAGCAATCAGCCCCAGCATTTT. Residues: CASNSHRAYSNQPQHF.

The table lists this clone with a count of one. A much larger clone differs from this one at a single base, so this may be a read error. The chain joins TRBV2 to TRBJ1-3; no reliable D call. CDR3 length equals 10 residues. Germline CDR1 reads SNHLY; CDR2 reads FYNNEI. V lost 6 bases and J lost 6, with 3 bases in between. Here the CDR3 reads CASRLNTIYF. DNA of the CDR3: TGTGCCAGCAGATTAAACACCATATATTTT. The full variable domain, rest sourced from reference TRBV2 and TRBJ1-3, is EPEVTQTPSHQVTQMGQEVILRCVPISNHLYFYWYRQILGQKVEFLVSFYNNEISEKSEIFDDQFSVERPDGSNFTLKIRSTKLEDSAMYFCASRLNTIYFGEGSWLTVV.

The rearrangement joins TRBV7-9 to TRBJ2-5; D uncertain. In germline, CDR1 is SEHNR, CDR2 FQNEAQ (reference sequence). The V end lost 4 bases, the J end lost 2 bases, and 14 bases lay between the germline ends. The CDR3 covers 15 residues. CDR3 amino acids: CASSSLTRSQETQYF. The CDR3 DNA follows: TGTGCCAGCAGCTCCCTGACACGATCTCAAGAGACCCAGTACTTC.

The chain couples TRBV12-3 or TRBV12-4 to TRBJ1-4; D is uncertain. CDR3 length equals 12 residues. V dropped 7 bases and J dropped 10 bases, with 13 bases sitting between them. The CDR3 region is CASTQGGRKLFF. As DNA, the CDR3 is TGTGCCAGCACCCAAGGAGGGAGAAAACTGTTTTTT.